One and the same sample provided the 16 T cell receptor beta chains below, sequenced in a study of blood T cell repertoires in COVID-19. Repertoires were generated with immunoSEQ multiplex PCR, while TCRdb's copy carries only in-frame clones and drops some. The table lists some 29,000 clones, approximately 84% of them singletons, with about 9.2% in the top ten. The sample comprised peripheral blood. The receptors stem from a man of 80 years or more with active COVID-19.

The chain links TRBV29-1 to TRBJ1-1; 12 nucleotides agree with TRBD1. CDR3 length: 15 residues. The germline V gene encodes CDR1 SQVTM and CDR2 ANQGSEA. Trimming at V came to 6 bases and at J to 6 bases, leaving 11 bases not matched to a gene. The CDR3 DNA reads as TGCAGCGTGGGGGACAGGGGGCGCGTCGGCTCTGAAGCTTTCTTT. Translated, it gives CSVGDRGRVGSEAFF.

The V gene is TRBV6-5, the J gene TRBJ2-7, with 7 bases that match TRBD1. Germline V lookup: CDR1 MNHEY, CDR2 SVGAGI. The V gene end was trimmed by 0 bases and the J gene end by 5 bases; junction bases not matched to a gene: 7. The CDR3 has 15 residues. The CDR3 bases are TGTGCCAGCAGTTACTCGAGTAGGGGGCTCGACGAGCAGTACTTC. Translation: CASSYSSRGLDEQYF.

The CDR3 region is CATSRDRGQSYEQYF. In DNA form, the CDR3 reads TGTGCCACCAGCAGAGATCGTGGGCAATCCTACGAGCAGTACTTC. This chain connects TRBV15 to TRBJ2-7; D ambiguous. The CDR3 consists of 15 residues. Germline V gene lookup returns CDR1 LNHNV and CDR2 YYDKDF (reference sequence). Trimming stripped 0 bases from V and 1 base from J, with 10 bases between.

This CDR3 reads CASSARGGRFMSEQFF. The CDR3 DNA reads TGTGCCAGTAGTGCGCGGGGGGGCCGGTTCATGAGTGAGCAGTTCTTC. The rearrangement links TRBV19 to TRBJ2-1; 9 bases fit TRBD2. V trimming: 5 bases; J trimming: 9 bases; junction bases outside the gene matches: 14. The length of the CDR3 is 16 residues. Looked up from germline, CDR1 is LNHDA and CDR2 is SQIVND (reference sequence).

V is TRBV6-5 and J is TRBJ1-1; TRBD1 matches at 8 bases. The V gene's germline CDR1 is MNHEY and CDR2 SVGAGI. V lost 3 bases, J lost 3 bases, and 3 bases stayed unmatched. The CDR3 length is 14 residues. CDR3 bases: TGTGCCAGCAGTTATCGACAGGGGTACACTGAAGCTTTCTTT. Its translation is CASSYRQGYTEAFF.

The rearrangement joins TRBV27 to TRBJ1-5; D call uncertain. Trimming cost V 2 bases and J 4 bases, with 6 bases left between them. CDR1 and CDR2 from the germline V gene are MNHEY and SMNVEV (reference sequence). The CDR3 runs to 13 residues. The CDR3 DNA is TGTGCCAGCAGTTTACGAGAGAATCAGCCCCAGCATTTT. Its translation is CASSLRENQPQHF.

J is TRBJ2-2 and V is TRBV5-1; 9 bases align to TRBD1. The CDR3 runs to 14 residues. Germline V gene lookup returns CDR1 SGHRS and CDR2 YFSETQ. J lost 4 bases, V lost 8 bases, and 6 bases had no gene match. The CDR3 spells CASRDREVTGELFF. The DNA for the CDR3 is TGCGCCAGTCGGGACAGGGAGGTCACCGGGGAGCTGTTTTTT.

The sample holds one count of this clone. The chain recombines TRBV25-1 with TRBJ1-2, with TRBD1 matching over 10 bases. After removal of 6 bases from V and 8 bases from J, the junction contained 6 bases not matched to a gene. Looked up from germline, CDR1 is MGHDK and CDR2 is SYGVNS. This CDR3 has 13 residues. CDR3 coding DNA: TGTGCCAGCAGGAGACAGGGGGCTCGAGGCTACACCTTC. Protein product: CASRRQGARGYTF.

The chain's CDR3 is CASTTRGGLRAFF. The CDR3 DNA follows: TGTGCCAGCACCACGAGAGGGGGCCTCAGAGCTTTCTTT. The rearrangement uses TRBV6-5 and TRBJ1-1; TRBD1 matches at 7 bases. V dropped 7 bases and J dropped 10; count of bases not matched to a gene: 12. The germline V gene has CDR1 MNHEY and CDR2 SVGAGI. This CDR3 has 13 residues.

The DNA for the CDR3 is TGTGCCACCCGAGGGACAGGGAGCTATGGCTACACCTTC. Amino acids: CATRGTGSYGYTF. The chain links TRBV25-1 to TRBJ1-2, with 9 bases lining up with TRBD1. The CDR3 has 13 residues. Germline V lookup: CDR1 MGHDK, CDR2 SYGVNS. J was trimmed by 4 bases and V by 10 bases; bases with no gene match: 7.

The V call is TRBV27, the J call TRBJ2-2; 10 bases are a match to TRBD1. The CDR3 loop spans 16 amino acids. Germline CDR1 MNHEY, CDR2 SMNVEV (reference sequence). The V and J ends lost 4 bases and 7 bases, in that order; junction bases with no gene match: 9. CDR3 bases: TGTGCCAGCAGTTCAGACAGGGGGCTAATTAGCGGGGAGCTGTTTTTT. It is translated as CASSSDRGLISGELFF.

This rearrangement joins TRBV24-1 to TRBJ2-1; perhaps TRBD1 as D (6 bases). Trimming stripped 4 bases from V and 7 bases from J, with 13 bases between. Germline CDR1 is KGHDR and CDR2 is SFDVKD. The CDR3 covers 14 residues. This CDR3 is CATSEGAVGNEQFF. In DNA form, the CDR3 reads TGTGCCACCAGTGAGGGGGCCGTGGGGAATGAGCAGTTCTTC.

V and J are TRBV19 and TRBJ1-3, with D possibly matching TRBD1 (6 bases). Germline V gene data show CDR1 as LNHDA and CDR2 as SQIVND (reference sequence). The CDR3 covers 14 residues. Trimming cost V 7 bases and J 0 bases, with 10 bases left between them. CDR3 sequence reads: CASIDRFSGNTIYF. The CDR3 nucleotides read TGTGCCAGTATTGACAGGTTCTCTGGAAACACCATATATTTT.

In DNA, the CDR3 is TGTGCCAGCAGTTACACCCGGCCCGACACTGGAAACACCATATATTTT. This codes for CASSYTRPDTGNTIYF. The chain combines TRBV6-5 with TRBJ1-3; D is unresolved. In germline, CDR1 is MNHEY, CDR2 SVGAGI. The CDR3 totals 16 residues. V lost 2 bases and J 2 bases, leaving 13 bases between the germline ends.

CDR3 bases: TGTGCCAGCAGGGGGGCAGGGGGCGACTACAATGAGCAGTTCTTC. This encodes CASRGAGGDYNEQFF. The chain recombines TRBV6-5 with TRBJ2-1, with 8 positions matching TRBD1. V lost 6 bases, J lost 3 bases, and 7 bases stayed unmatched. CDR3 length: 15 amino acids. Germline V gene data show CDR1 as MNHEY and CDR2 as SVGAGI.

This clone was observed a single time. This chain's CDR3 is CASTTSSSREQYF. CDR3 DNA sequence: TGTGCCAGCACCACGAGCAGTTCGAGGGAGCAGTACTTC. The chain links TRBV12-3 or TRBV12-4 to TRBJ2-7; D gene unclear. Trimming left V 7 bases short and J 7 bases short, with 17 bases between. This CDR3 region has 13 residues.